These 10 T cell receptor beta chains came from one sample sequenced in a study of a mutant IDH1 vaccine in newly diagnosed glioma. Libraries were prepared by immunoSEQ multiplex PCR; TCRdb keeps only in-frame clonotypes and omits some of them. In the table there are 60,000 to 100,000 clones, around 85% of which are singletons. These receptors have no known antigen. Indicated time point: week 23, last vaccination. Vaccination used 300 ug of mutant IDH1 20-mer peptide per dose, with topical imiquimod. Material: PBMCs, obtained from a glioma patient whose treatment included an IDH1 peptide vaccine. Source of these receptors: a woman between 45 and 65 years old with glioma.

This clone has just a few counts. J is TRBJ1-5 and V is TRBV27; 7 bases match TRBD1. J lost 5 bases, V lost 5 bases, and 6 bases had no gene match. The germline V gene encodes CDR1 MNHEY and CDR2 SMNVEV (reference sequence). This CDR3 is 14 amino acids long. The CDR3 DNA follows: TGTGCCAGCAGTCTCGACAGGGCTTATCAGCCCCAGCATTTT. It yields the protein CASSLDRAYQPQHF.

The V and J genes are TRBV5-1 and TRBJ1-4, with TRBD1 identical over 11 bases. This CDR3 contains 16 residues. The V and J ends lost 6 bases and 0 bases, in that order; junction bases with no gene match: 4. In germline, CDR1 is SGHRS, CDR2 YFSETQ. The CDR3 loop reads CASMTGQGATNEKLFF. As DNA, the CDR3 is TGCGCCAGCATGACGGGACAGGGGGCAACTAATGAAAAACTGTTTTTT.

The chain uses TRBV19 and TRBJ1-5; D is unclear. Trimming cost V 3 bases and J 3 bases, with 12 bases left between them. The CDR3 runs to 15 residues. Germline V gene sequence: CDR1 LNHDA, CDR2 SQIVND (reference sequence). CDR3 bases: TGTGCCAGTAGTATGGAGGGAAGGAACAATCAGCCCCAGCATTTT. This gives the protein CASSMEGRNNQPQHF.

This CDR3 reads CASSITGADGYTF. The CDR3 DNA reads TGTGCCAGCAGCATCACAGGGGCGGATGGCTACACCTTC. The chain combines TRBV6-1 with TRBJ1-2; 7 bases line up with TRBD1. The trim removed 6 bases at V and 6 bases at J, leaving 7 bases unmatched. The CDR3 has 13 residues. The germline V gene encodes CDR1 MNHNS and CDR2 SASEGT.

This sequence joins TRBV19 and TRBJ1-4; 12 nucleotides agree with TRBD1. V shed 7 bases and J 8 bases; nucleotides not matched to a gene: 5. Germline CDR1 and CDR2: LNHDA and SQIVND (reference sequence). There are 14 residues in the CDR3. The CDR3 sequence: CASTGTGGAEKLFF. The DNA for the CDR3 is TGTGCCAGTACTGGGACAGGGGGCGCGGAAAAACTGTTTTTT.

This clone was counted once. The V call is TRBV2, the J call TRBJ1-6, with TRBD1 matching 9 bases. CDR3 length equals 16 residues. The germline CDR1 and CDR2 sequences are SNHLY and FYNNEI. The J segment lost 6 bases and the V segment lost 5 bases, leaving 8 bases of the junction unmatched. The CDR3 region has the DNA TGTGCCAGCAGTTCCATGGACAGGGGAGGTAATTCACCCCTCCACTTT. This translates into CASSSMDRGGNSPLHF.

The V and J genes are TRBV6-5 and TRBJ2-1; the D gene is possibly TRBD2 (6 bases). Deletions cut 6 bases from V and 3 bases from J, with 6 bases between. CDR3 length: 12 amino acids. Germline CDR1 and CDR2: MNHEY and SVGAGI. This chain's CDR3 is CASRGLYNEQFF. The CDR3 DNA reads as TGTGCCAGCAGGGGACTCTACAATGAGCAGTTCTTC.

The rearrangement uses TRBV13 and TRBJ2-1; 11 bases line up with TRBD1. Germline V CDR1 and CDR2: PRHDT, FYEKMQ (reference sequence). The CDR3 length is 15 residues. Germline trimming cut 5 bases from V and 4 bases from J; bases unmatched to any gene: 4. CDR3 coding DNA: TGTGCCAGCAGCGCGGACAGGGGGCCTTACAATGAGCAGTTCTTC. Encoded protein: CASSADRGPYNEQFF.

The chain combines TRBV27 with TRBJ1-1, with TRBD1 identical over 8 bases. Germline assignment: CDR1 MNHEY and CDR2 SMNVEV (reference sequence). This CDR3 is built from 15 residues. With V trimmed by 6 bases and J by 3 bases, 9 bases remained unmatched. The CDR3 DNA reads as TGTGCCAGCAGGGTCTTCGGACAGGGTGACACTGAAGCTTTCTTT. It specifies CASRVFGQGDTEAFF.

J is TRBJ2-3 and V is TRBV9; 11 nucleotides line up with TRBD2. J gave up 0 bases and V 4 bases, and 16 bases lay outside the gene matches. The germline V gene encodes CDR1 SGDLS and CDR2 YYNGEE. The CDR3 is made up of 20 amino acids. CDR3 protein: CASSTAGRGLADTSTDTQYF. The CDR3 nucleotides read TGTGCCAGCAGCACTGCAGGGAGGGGACTAGCGGACACTAGCACAGATACGCAGTATTTT.